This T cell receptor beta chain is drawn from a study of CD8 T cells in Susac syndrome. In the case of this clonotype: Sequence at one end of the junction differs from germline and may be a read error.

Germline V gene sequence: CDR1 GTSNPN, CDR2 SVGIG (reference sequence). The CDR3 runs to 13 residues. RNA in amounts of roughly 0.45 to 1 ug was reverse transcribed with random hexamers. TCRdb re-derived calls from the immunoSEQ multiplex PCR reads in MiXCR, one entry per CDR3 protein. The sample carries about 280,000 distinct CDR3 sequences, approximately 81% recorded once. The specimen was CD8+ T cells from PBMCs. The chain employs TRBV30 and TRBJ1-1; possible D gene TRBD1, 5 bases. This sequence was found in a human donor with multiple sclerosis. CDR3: CAGGFGGNTGAFF. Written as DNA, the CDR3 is TGCGCCGGGGGGTTCGGCGGCAACACTGGAGCTTTCTTT.